This T cell receptor beta chain derives from a study of cytomegalovirus exposure and HLA in healthy donors. Findings and caveats of the study: Earlier analysis yielded a pattern in which most TCR beta V segments were productive about 87% or about 30% of the time. Immune exposure information comprised only CMV serostatus.

Trimming shortened V by 3 bases and J by 3 bases, and 8 bases separated the two germline ends. CDR3 length equals 13 residues. The germline V gene has CDR1 SGHAT and CDR2 FQNNGV. PCR employed 60 Vbeta and 13 Jbeta primers. Authors' methods: Later reanalysis found around 84 million unique TCR beta chains, roughly 10 million of them shared. Sequenced by immunoSEQ multiplex PCR; TCRdb stores in-frame clones only, minus some. V, J and clone size are those of that table, while D and trimming were read from the DNA. The repertoire holds some 170,000 clones, 70% to 85% seen once, with 1.5% to 2% in the top ten. A word on this clone: Its antigen remains unknown.

The rearrangement joins TRBV11-2 to TRBJ2-5; a possible D gene is TRBD2 (6 bases). What was sequenced was PBMCs. The sequence was collected from a woman aged 25 to 39 in good health and CMV-seronegative. This CDR3 is CASSFSGEETQYF. The CDR3 region has the DNA TGTGCCAGCAGCTTTTCGGGGGAAGAGACCCAGTACTTC.